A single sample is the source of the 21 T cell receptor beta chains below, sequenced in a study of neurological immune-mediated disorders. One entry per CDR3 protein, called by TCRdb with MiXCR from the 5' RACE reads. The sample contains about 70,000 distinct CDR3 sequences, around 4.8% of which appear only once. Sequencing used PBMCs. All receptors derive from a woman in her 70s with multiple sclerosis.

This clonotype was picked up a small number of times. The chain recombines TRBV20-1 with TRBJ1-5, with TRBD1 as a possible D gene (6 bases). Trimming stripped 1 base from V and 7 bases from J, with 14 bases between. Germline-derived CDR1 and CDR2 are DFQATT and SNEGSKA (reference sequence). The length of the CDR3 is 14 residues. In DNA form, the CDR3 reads TGCAGTGCTAGAGTGGGGGCGTCCGGACAGCCCCAGCATTTT. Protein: CSARVGASGQPQHF.

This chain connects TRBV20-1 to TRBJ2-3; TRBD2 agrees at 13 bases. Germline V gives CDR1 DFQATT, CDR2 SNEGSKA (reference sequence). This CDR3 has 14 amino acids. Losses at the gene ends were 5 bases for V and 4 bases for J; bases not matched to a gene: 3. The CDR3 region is CSAGTSGAPDTQYF. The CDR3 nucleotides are TGCAGTGCTGGGACTAGCGGGGCCCCAGATACGCAGTATTTT.

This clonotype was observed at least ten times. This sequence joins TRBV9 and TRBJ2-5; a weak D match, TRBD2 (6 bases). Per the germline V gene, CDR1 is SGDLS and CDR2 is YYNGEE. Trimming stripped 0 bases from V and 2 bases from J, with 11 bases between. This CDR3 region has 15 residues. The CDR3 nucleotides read TGTGCCAGCAGCGTAGTGGCTAGCGTTCAAGAGACCCAGTACTTC. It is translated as CASSVVASVQETQYF.

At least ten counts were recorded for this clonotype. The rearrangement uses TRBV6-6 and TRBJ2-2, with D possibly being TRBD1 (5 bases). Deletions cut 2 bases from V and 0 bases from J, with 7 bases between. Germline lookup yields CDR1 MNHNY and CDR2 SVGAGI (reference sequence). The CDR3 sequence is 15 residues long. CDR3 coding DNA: TGTGCCAGCAGTTACGGCAGGGCGAACACCGGGGAGCTGTTTTTT. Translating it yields CASSYGRANTGELFF.

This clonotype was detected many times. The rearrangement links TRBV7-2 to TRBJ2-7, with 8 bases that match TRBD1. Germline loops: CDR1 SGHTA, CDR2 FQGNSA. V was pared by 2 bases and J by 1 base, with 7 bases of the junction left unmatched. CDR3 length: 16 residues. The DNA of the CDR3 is TGTGCCAGCAGCTTATCTGCGGGACAGGTTTCCTACGAGCAGTACTTC. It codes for CASSLSAGQVSYEQYF.

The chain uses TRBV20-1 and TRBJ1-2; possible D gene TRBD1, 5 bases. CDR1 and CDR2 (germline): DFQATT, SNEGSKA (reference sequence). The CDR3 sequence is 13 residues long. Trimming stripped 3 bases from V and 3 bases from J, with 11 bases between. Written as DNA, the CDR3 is TGCAGTGCTAGTGTGGACACCCACTATGGCTACACCTTC. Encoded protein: CSASVDTHYGYTF.

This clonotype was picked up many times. CDR3 in amino acids: CSASGQTYGYTF. CDR3 nucleotide sequence: TGCAGTGCTAGTGGTCAAACCTATGGCTACACCTTC. V gene TRBV20-1 combines with J gene TRBJ1-2; D is unclear. The length of the CDR3 is 12 residues. CDR1 is DFQATT, CDR2 SNEGSKA, per germline (reference sequence). The V gene lost 3 bases and the J gene lost 4 bases, with 9 bases spanning the gap.

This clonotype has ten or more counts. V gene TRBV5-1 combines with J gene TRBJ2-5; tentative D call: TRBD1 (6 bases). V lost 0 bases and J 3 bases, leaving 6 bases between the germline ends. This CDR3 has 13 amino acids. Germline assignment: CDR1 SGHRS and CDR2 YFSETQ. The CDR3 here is CASSLDREETQYF. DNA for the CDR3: TGCGCCAGCAGCTTGGACAGGGAAGAGACCCAGTACTTC.

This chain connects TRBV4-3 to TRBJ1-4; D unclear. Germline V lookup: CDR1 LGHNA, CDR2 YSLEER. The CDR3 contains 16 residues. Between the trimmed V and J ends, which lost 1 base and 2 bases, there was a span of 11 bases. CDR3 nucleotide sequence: TGCGCCAGCAGCCAAGGGCCGGTTGGCACTAATGAAAAACTGTTTTTT. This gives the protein CASSQGPVGTNEKLFF.

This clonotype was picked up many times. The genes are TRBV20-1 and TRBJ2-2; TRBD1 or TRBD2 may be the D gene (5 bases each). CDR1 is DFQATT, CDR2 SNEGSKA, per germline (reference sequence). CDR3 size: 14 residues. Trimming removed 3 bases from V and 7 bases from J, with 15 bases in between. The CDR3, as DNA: TGCAGTGCTAGCTCCCGGGGCCTGAGCGGGGAGCTGTTTTTT. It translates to CSASSRGLSGELFF.

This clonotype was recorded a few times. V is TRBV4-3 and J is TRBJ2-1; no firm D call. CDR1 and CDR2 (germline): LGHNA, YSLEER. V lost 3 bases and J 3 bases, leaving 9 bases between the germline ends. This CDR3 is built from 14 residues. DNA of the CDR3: TGCGCCAGCAGCCAGCGACCTGGCTACAATGAGCAGTTCTTC. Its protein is CASSQRPGYNEQFF.

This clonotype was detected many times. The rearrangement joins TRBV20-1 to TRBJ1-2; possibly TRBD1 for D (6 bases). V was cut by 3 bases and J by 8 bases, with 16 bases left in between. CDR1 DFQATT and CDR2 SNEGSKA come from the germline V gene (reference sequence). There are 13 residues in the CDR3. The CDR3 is CSASNRGRGGYTF. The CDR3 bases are TGCAGTGCTAGCAACCGGGGGCGTGGAGGCTACACCTTC.

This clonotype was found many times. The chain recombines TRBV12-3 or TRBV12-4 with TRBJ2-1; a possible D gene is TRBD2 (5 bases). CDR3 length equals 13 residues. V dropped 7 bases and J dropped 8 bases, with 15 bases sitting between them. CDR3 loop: CASTSRAGDEQFF. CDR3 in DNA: TGTGCCAGCACGTCGAGGGCCGGGGATGAGCAGTTCTTC.

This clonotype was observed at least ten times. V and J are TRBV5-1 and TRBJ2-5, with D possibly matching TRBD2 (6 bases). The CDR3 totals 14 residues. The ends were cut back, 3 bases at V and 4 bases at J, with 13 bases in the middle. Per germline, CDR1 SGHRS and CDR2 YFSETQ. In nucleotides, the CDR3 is TGCGCCAGCAGCTCGCCGACCGGGGGAGAGACCCAGTACTTC. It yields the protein CASSSPTGGETQYF.

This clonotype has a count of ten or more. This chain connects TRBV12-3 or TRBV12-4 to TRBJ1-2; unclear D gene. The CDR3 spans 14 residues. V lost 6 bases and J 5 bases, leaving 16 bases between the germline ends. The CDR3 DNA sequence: TGTGCCAGCAGGCCCTCGTGGTTGGGGTATGGCTACACCTTC. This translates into CASRPSWLGYGYTF.

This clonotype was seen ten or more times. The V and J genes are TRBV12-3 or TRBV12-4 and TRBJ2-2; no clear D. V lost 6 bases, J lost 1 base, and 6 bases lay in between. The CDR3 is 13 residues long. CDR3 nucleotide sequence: TGTGCCAGCAGCCACGGGAACACCGGGGAGCTGTTTTTT. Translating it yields CASSHGNTGELFF.

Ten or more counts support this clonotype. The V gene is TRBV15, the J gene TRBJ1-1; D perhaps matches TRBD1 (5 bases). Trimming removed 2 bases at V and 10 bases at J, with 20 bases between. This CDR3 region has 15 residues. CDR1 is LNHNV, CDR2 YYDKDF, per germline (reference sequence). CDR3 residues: CATSRPYRGVNTAFF. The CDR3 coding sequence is TGTGCCACCAGCAGACCTTACCGGGGGGTAAATACAGCTTTCTTT.

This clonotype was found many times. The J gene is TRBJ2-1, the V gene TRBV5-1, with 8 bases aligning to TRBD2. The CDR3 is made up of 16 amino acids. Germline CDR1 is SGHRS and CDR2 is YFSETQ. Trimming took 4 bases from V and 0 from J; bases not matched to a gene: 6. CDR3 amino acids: CASSKSSGRSYNEQFF. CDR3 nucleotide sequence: TGCGCCAGCAGCAAATCTAGCGGGCGCTCCTACAATGAGCAGTTCTTC.

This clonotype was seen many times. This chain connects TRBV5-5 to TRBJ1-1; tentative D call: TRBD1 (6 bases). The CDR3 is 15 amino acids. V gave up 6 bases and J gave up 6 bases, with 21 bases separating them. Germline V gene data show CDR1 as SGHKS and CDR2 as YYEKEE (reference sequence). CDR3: CASTIQGGGLAEAFF. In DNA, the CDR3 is TGTGCCAGCACCATCCAAGGTGGGGGGCTGGCTGAAGCTTTCTTT. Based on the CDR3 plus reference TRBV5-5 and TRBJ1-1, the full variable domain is DAGVTQSPTHLIKTRGQQVTLRCSPISGHKSVSWYQQVLGQGPQFIFQYYEKEERGRGNFPDRFSARQFPNYSSELNVNALLLGDSALYLCASTIQGGGLAEAFFGQGTRLTVV.

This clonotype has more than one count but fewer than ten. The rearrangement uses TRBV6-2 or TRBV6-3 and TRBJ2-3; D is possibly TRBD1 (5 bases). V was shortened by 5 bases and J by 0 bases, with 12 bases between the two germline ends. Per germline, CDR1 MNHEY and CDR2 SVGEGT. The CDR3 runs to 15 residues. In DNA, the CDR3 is TGTGCCAGCAGTAGGGGTCTATCTAGCACAGATACGCAGTATTTT. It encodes CASSRGLSSTDTQYF.

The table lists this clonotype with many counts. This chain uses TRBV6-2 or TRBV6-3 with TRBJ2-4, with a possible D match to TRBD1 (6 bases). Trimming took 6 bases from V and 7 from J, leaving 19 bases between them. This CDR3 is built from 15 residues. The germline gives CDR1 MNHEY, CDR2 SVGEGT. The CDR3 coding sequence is TGTGCCAGCAGCGAGTTACAGGGAACTTGGAACATTCAGTACTTC. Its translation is CASSELQGTWNIQYF.